These T cell receptor beta chains were read from a single sample in a study of blood T cell repertoires in COVID-19. Clones were sequenced by immunoSEQ multiplex PCR, and TCRdb holds only the in-frame ones, with some missing. The sample holds hundreds of thousands of clones; about nine tenths are singletons and the top ten take 2% to 3%. The sample taken for sequencing was peripheral blood. These receptors all come from a man younger than 30 with active or convalescent COVID-19. The CDR3 runs from the conserved cysteine through the conserved F or W. A D gene is named only where the DNA matches it firmly. Expanded clones are given a class, and other clones once, few, many or no size at all.

D	size	J	V	DNA	CDR3
NA	NA	TRBJ2-5	TRBV3-1/TRBV3-2	TGTGCCAGCACGGACTTGCGTGAGACCCAGTACTTC	CASTDLRETQYF
NA	NA	TRBJ2-7	TRBV7-8	TGTGCCAGCAGCCCGCTCTTGGCGGGGGCCTCCTACGAGCAGTACTTC	CASSPLLAGASYEQYF
TRBD2	NA	TRBJ2-5	TRBV5-1	TGCGCCAGCAGGATCGGGGGGTTTGAAGAGACCCAGTACTTC	CASRIGGFEETQYF
NA	NA	TRBJ1-1	TRBV19	TGTGCCAGTAGTATAGGACATAGCACTGAAGCTTTCTTT	CASSIGHSTEAFF
NA	NA	TRBJ1-5	TRBV4-1	TGCGCCAGCAGCCAATCCTCGGGGGGCAATCAGCCCCAGCATTTT	CASSQSSGGNQPQHF
NA	NA	TRBJ2-2	TRBV4-1	TGCGCCAGCAGCCGAACCAGCGGGCCAACGGGGACCGGGGAGCTGTTTTTT	CASSRTSGPTGTGELFF
NA	NA	TRBJ2-1	TRBV28	TGTGCCAGCAGTTCCTACGGGACATACTCCTACAATGAGCAGTTCTTC	CASSSYGTYSYNEQFF
TRBD1	NA	TRBJ1-6	TRBV7-2	TGTGCCAGCAGCCCCCGGGACAGGTCCTTTTGGTCACCCCTCCACTTT	CASSPRDRSFWSPLHF
TRBD2	once	TRBJ2-7	TRBV7-6	TGTGCCAGCAGCTTAGCAGCTAGCGGGAGAATCGCGCACGAGCAGTACTTC	CASSLAASGRIAHEQYF
NA	few	TRBJ1-1	TRBV29-1	TGCAGCGTAAAGGACAGACTGAACACTGAAGCTTTCTTT	CSVKDRLNTEAFF
NA	NA	TRBJ1-1	TRBV4-1	TGCGCCAGCAGACCAGCTTATCGCCAGGCGGGCACTGAAGCTTTCTTT	CASRPAYRQAGTEAFF
TRBD1	once	TRBJ2-7	TRBV6-5	TGTGCCAGCAGTCGCCGACAGGGTTACTACGAGCAGTACTTC	CASSRRQGYYEQYF
TRBD2	NA	TRBJ2-5	TRBV18	TGTGCCAGCTCACCGGGTAGCGGGGTACAAGAGACCCAGTACTTC	CASSPGSGVQETQYF
TRBD1	NA	TRBJ1-5	TRBV7-9	TGTGCCAGCAGCTTACCTACCACAGGGGACGGTATTGGCAATCAGCCCCAGCATTTT	CASSLPTTGDGIGNQPQHF
NA	NA	TRBJ1-2	TRBV6-5	TGCGCCAGCACCTACGACAGGCGCTATGGCTACACCTTC	CASTYDRRYGYTF
TRBD1	NA	TRBJ1-1	TRBV29-1	TGCAGCGTGGAGGGACAGCCAAACACTGAAGCTTTCTTT	CSVEGQPNTEAFF
NA	NA	TRBJ2-3	TRBV27	TGTGCCAGCGGTAGAATAAGCACAGATACGCAGTATTTT	CASGRISTDTQYF
TRBD1	NA	TRBJ1-1	TRBV6-2/TRBV6-3	TGTGCCAGCAGTAAATGGACAGGGCAAGCTTTCTTT	CASSKWTGQAFF
NA	few	TRBJ1-1	TRBV14	TGTGCCAGCAGGCTTGAGAGGAACACTGAAGCTTTCTTT	CASRLERNTEAFF
NA	NA	TRBJ2-7	TRBV7-9	TGTGCCAGCAGCTCCGGACAGGGAGGGACCTACGAGCAGTACTTC	CASSSGQGGTYEQYF
TRBD1	NA	TRBJ2-1	TRBV5-1	TGCGCCAGCAGCTCCGGGACAGGGGGTTACAATGAGCAGTTCTTC	CASSSGTGGYNEQFF
NA	NA	TRBJ1-1	TRBV6-1	TGTGCCAGCAGTGAGCCGGGGATGAACACTGAAGCTTTCTTT	CASSEPGMNTEAFF
NA	NA	TRBJ1-2	TRBV29-1	TGCAGCGTTGGGAGGACTAACTATGGCTACACCTTC	CSVGRTNYGYTF
NA	NA	TRBJ2-1	TRBV4-3	TGCGCCAGCAGCCTACTCAGGGGTTCAGGCAATGAGCAGTTCTTC	CASSLLRGSGNEQFF
NA	NA	TRBJ2-5	TRBV9	TGTGCCAGCAGCTGGACAGCGTCAAAGGGGGAGACCCAGTACTTC	CASSWTASKGETQYF
NA	NA	TRBJ2-1	TRBV5-1	TGCGCCAGCAGCTCAGGACAGACTAATTACAATGAGCAGTTCTTC	CASSSGQTNYNEQFF
NA	NA	TRBJ2-3	TRBV9	TGTGCCAGCAGCGTAGCAGCGGTACGGACAGATACGCAGTATTTT	CASSVAAVRTDTQYF
NA	NA	TRBJ2-5	TRBV15	TGTGCCACCAGCGCTCGACCGGCTACAGGGACCCAGTACTTC	CATSARPATGTQYF
NA	NA	TRBJ2-5	TRBV21-1	TGTGCCAGCAGCAAATGCGGGACAGGGGACGAGACCCAGTACTTC	CASSKCGTGDETQYF
TRBD1	once	TRBJ2-5	TRBV5-5	TGTGCCAGCAGCTTGGTGGACAGGGGGACAGGCGCCGACGAGACCCAGTACTTC	CASSLVDRGTGADETQYF
TRBD2	NA	TRBJ2-1	TRBV6-6	TGTGCCAGCAGTACGTTAGCGGGAAACAATGAGCAGTTCTTC	CASSTLAGNNEQFF
NA	NA	TRBJ2-7	TRBV27	TGTGCCAGCAGTTCCTCCGGGACATTCTCCTACGAGCAGTACTTC	CASSSSGTFSYEQYF
NA	NA	TRBJ2-7	TRBV6-5	TGTGCCAGCAAGGGGCTTACGAGCTCCTACGAGCAGTACTTC	CASKGLTSSYEQYF
NA	NA	TRBJ2-3	TRBV15	TGTGCCACCAGCATCGGAGGGGACACAGATACGCAGTATTTT	CATSIGGDTDTQYF
TRBD2	NA	TRBJ2-5	TRBV7-8	TGTGCCAGCACCTCGGGACTAGCGGGGGTTACGAGGGAGACCCAGTACTTC	CASTSGLAGVTRETQYF
NA	NA	TRBJ2-7	TRBV6-1	TGTGCCAGCAGTGAAGCGCTTACGGGGGGGGGACAGTCCTACGAGCAGTACTTC	CASSEALTGGGQSYEQYF
TRBD2	NA	TRBJ2-7	TRBV2	TGTGCCAGCAGCGGGACTAGCGAAGAGCAGTACTTC	CASSGTSEEQYF
TRBD2	NA	TRBJ2-1	TRBV6-5	TGTGCCAGCAGTTACGGGGTAGCGGGGGTGGGCGATGAGCAGTTCTTC	CASSYGVAGVGDEQFF
NA	NA	TRBJ2-1	TRBV12-5	TGTGCTAGTGGTTTGTCCGCGGATCCCTCCACTAATGAGCAGTTCTTC	CASGLSADPSTNEQFF
NA	NA	TRBJ1-5	TRBV19	TGTGCCAGTAGTATAGTTACAGGAGGGCAGCCCCAGCATTTT	CASSIVTGGQPQHF